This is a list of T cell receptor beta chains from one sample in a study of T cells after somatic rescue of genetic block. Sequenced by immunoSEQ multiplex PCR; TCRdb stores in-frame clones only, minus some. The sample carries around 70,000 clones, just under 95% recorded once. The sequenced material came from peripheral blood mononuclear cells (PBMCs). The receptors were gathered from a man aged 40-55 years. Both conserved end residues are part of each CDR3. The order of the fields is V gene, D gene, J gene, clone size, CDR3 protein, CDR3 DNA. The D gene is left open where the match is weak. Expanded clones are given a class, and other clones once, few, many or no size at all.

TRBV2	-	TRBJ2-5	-	CASSSDGAETQYF	TGTGCCAGCAGTTCGGATGGGGCCGAGACCCAGTACTTC
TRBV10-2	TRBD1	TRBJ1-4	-	CASSPDRFLTEKLFF	TGCGCCAGCAGCCCGGACAGGTTCTTGACTGAAAAACTGTTTTTT
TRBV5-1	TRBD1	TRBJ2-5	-	CASSSTPGTAETQYF	TGCGCCAGCAGCTCAACACCCGGGACAGCCGAGACCCAGTACTTC
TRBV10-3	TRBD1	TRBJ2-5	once	CAIGAGTGGEVRYQETQYF	TGTGCCATCGGGGCCGGGACAGGGGGCGAAGTGCGGTACCAAGAGACCCAGTACTTC
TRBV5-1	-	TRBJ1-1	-	CASSPWGGLRRMNTEAFF	TGCGCCAGCAGCCCCTGGGGGGGGCTCCGTAGGATGAACACTGAAGCTTTCTTT
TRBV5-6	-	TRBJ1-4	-	CASSLTGVGEKLFF	TGTGCCAGCAGCTTGACAGGTGTTGGTGAAAAACTGTTTTTT
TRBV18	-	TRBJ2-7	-	CASSPFRGGAIQEQYF	TGTGCCAGCTCACCGTTTAGGGGGGGCGCAATTCAAGAGCAGTACTTC
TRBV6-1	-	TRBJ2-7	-	CASSEARGGLKQYF	TGTGCCAGCAGTGAAGCGAGGGGGGGGCTAAAGCAGTACTTC
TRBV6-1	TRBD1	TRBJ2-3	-	CASSEGQGVTDTQYF	TGTGCCAGCAGTGAGGGACAGGGGGTCACAGATACGCAGTATTTT
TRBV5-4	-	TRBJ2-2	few	CASSSRGSGNTGELFF	TGTGCCAGCAGCTCCCGGGGTAGCGGTAACACCGGGGAGCTGTTTTTT
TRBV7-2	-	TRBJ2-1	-	CASSLDTYNEQFF	TGTGCCAGCAGCTTGGACACCTACAATGAGCAGTTCTTC
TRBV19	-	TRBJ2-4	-	CASSPLAGGVRNIQYF	TGTGCCAGTAGTCCACTGGCCGGAGGGGTCAGAAACATTCAGTACTTC
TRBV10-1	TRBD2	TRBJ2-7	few	CASSEGTSGAWYEQYF	TGCGCCAGCAGTGAAGGGACTAGCGGAGCGTGGTACGAGCAGTACTTC
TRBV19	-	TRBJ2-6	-	CASRGGVSGANVLTF	TGTGCCTCTAGAGGGGGAGTCTCTGGGGCCAACGTCCTGACTTTC
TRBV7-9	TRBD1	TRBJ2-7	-	CASSVGTGYYEQYF	TGTGCCAGCAGCGTGGGGACAGGATACTACGAGCAGTACTTC
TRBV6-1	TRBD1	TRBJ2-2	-	CASSDMKDRDTGELFF	TGTGCCAGCAGTGATATGAAAGACAGGGACACCGGGGAGCTGTTTTTT
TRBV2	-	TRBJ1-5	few	CASSASWVADSWDYSNQPQHF	TGTGCCAGCAGTGCGTCCTGGGTTGCTGATAGTTGGGATTATAGCAATCAGCCCCAGCATTTT
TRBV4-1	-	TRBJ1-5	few	CASSQGPRGRRNQPQHF	TGCGCCAGCAGCCAAGGTCCTAGGGGAAGGCGCAATCAGCCCCAGCATTTT
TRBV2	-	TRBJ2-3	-	CASSEDGRRWSSTDTQYF	TGTGCCAGCAGTGAGGACGGGAGACGATGGTCTAGCACAGATACGCAGTATTTT
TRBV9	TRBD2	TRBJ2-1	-	CASSGASGSLNEQFF	TGTGCCAGCAGCGGCGCTAGCGGGAGTCTCAATGAGCAGTTCTTC
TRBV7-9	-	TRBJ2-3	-	CASSLVDSTDTQYF	TGTGCCAGCAGCTTAGTGGACAGCACAGATACGCAGTATTTT
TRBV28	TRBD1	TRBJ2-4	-	CASYGWGQGRNIQYF	TGTGCCTCCTACGGATGGGGACAGGGTCGAAACATTCAGTACTTC
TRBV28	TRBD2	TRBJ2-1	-	CASTRGTSGKAYNEQFF	TGTGCCAGCACCCGTGGGACTAGCGGGAAAGCCTACAATGAGCAGTTCTTC
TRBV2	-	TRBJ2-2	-	CASSDILVGAGELFF	TGTGCCAGCAGTGACATTCTGGTTGGCGCCGGGGAGCTGTTTTTT
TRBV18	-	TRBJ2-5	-	CASSPGAEETQYF	TGTGCCAGCTCACCAGGCGCGGAAGAGACCCAGTACTTC
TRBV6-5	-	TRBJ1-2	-	CASSYSSRGYGYTF	TGTGCCAGCAGTTACTCGTCCAGGGGCTATGGCTACACCTTC
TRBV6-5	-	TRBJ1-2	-	CASRQGYGYTF	TGTGCCAGCAGGCAGGGATATGGCTACACCTTC
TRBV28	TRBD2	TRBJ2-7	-	CASSFKLAGVRTYEQYF	TGTGCCAGCAGTTTCAAGCTAGCGGGAGTTAGGACCTACGAGCAGTACTTC
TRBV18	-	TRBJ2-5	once	CASSPERGQETQYF	TGTGCCAGCTCACCTGAACGGGGACAAGAGACCCAGTACTTC